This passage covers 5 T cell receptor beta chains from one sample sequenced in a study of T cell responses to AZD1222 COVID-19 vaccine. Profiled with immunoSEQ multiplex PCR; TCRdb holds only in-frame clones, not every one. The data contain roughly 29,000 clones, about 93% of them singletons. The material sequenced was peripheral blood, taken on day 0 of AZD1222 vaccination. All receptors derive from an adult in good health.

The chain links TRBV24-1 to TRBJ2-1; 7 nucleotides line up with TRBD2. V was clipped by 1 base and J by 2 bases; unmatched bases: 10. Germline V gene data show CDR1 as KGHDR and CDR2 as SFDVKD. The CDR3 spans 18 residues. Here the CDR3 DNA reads TGTGCCACCAGTGATTTCCCTCACAGCGGGGCCCCCTACAATGAGCAGTTCTTC. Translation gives CATSDFPHSGAPYNEQFF.

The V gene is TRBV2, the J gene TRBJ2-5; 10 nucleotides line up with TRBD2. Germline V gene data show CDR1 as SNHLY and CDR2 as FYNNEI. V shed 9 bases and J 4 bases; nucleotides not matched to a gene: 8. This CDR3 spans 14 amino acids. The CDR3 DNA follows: TGTGCCAGTCAGAAGCGGGGGGGCCGAGAGACCCAGTACTTC. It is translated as CASQKRGGRETQYF.

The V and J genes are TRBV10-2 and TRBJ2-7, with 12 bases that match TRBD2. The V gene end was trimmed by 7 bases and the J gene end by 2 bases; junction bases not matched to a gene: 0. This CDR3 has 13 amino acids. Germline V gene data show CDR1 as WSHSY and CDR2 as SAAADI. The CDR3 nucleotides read TGCGCCAGCACTAGCGGGAGGGCCTACGAGCAGTACTTC. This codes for CASTSGRAYEQYF.

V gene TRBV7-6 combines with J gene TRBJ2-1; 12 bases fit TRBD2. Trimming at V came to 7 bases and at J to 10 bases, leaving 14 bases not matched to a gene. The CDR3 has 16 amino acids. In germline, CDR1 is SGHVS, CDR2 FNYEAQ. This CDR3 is CASTQGLAGGGREQFF. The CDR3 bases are TGTGCCAGCACCCAGGGGCTAGCGGGAGGGGGAAGGGAGCAGTTCTTC.

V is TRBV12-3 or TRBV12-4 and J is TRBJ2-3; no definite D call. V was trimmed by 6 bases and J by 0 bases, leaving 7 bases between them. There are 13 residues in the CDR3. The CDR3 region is CASRKASTDTQYF. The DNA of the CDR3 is TGTGCCAGCAGGAAAGCTAGCACAGATACGCAGTATTTT.